Below, one TCR beta chain is given with its context. This entry comes from a study of blood T cell repertoires in COVID-19. For the study at large: Material from acute and convalescent COVID-19 was sourced from the United States, Italy and Spain. PBMCs, B-cell-depleted T cells, or T cells provided the cDNA or gDNA that made up the material.

Data came from immunoSEQ multiplex PCR; TCRdb stores just in-frame clones and leaves some out. The sample lists 50,000 or so clones, roughly 88% occurring once. The CDR3 is 15 residues long. V shed 1 base and J 5 bases; nucleotides not matched to a gene: 6. CDR1 SGHAT and CDR2 FQDESV come from the germline V gene (reference sequence). Sequencing was performed on peripheral blood. The rearrangement uses TRBV11-1 and TRBJ2-5; 8 positions match TRBD1. The source is a man aged 65-85 years with acute or convalescent COVID-19. The CDR3 DNA sequence: TGTGCCAGCAGCTTAGGCAGGGGGCTATCGGAGACCCAGTACTTC. Translated, it gives CASSLGRGLSETQYF.